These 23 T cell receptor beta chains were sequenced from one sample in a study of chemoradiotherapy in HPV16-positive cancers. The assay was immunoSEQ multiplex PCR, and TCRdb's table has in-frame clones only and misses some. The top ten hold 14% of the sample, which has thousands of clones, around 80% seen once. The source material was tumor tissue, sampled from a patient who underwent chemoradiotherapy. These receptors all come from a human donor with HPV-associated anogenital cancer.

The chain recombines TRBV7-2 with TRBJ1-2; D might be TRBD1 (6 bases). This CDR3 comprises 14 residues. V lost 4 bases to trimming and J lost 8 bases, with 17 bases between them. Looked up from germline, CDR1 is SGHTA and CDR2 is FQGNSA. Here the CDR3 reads CASSSPGQFWGYTF. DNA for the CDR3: TGTGCCAGCAGCTCACCCGGACAGTTTTGGGGCTACACCTTC.

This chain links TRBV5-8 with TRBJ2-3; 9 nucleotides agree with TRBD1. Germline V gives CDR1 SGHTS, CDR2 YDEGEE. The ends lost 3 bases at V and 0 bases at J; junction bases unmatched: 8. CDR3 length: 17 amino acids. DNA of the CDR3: TGTGCCAGCAGCTCGGACAGGGGCTTTTGGAGCACAGATACGCAGTATTTT. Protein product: CASSSDRGFWSTDTQYF.

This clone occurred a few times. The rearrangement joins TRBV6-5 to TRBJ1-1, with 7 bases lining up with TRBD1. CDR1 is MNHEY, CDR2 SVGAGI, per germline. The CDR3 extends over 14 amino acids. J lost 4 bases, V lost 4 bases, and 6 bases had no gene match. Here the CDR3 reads CASSSQGMGTEAFF. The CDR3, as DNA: TGTGCCAGCAGTTCACAGGGGATGGGCACTGAAGCTTTCTTT.

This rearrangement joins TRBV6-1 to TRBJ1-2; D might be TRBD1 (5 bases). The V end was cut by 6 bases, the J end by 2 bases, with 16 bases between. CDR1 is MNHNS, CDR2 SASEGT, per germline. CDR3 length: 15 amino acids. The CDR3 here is CASRAGSGLNYGYTF. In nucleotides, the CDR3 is TGTGCCAGCAGGGCAGGGTCCGGTTTAAACTATGGCTACACCTTC.

CDR3 sequence reads: CASSLGGNTIYF. CDR3 sequence (DNA): TGTGCCAGCAGCCTGGGGGGAAACACCATATATTTT. The rearrangement joins TRBV7-9 to TRBJ1-3; D not certain. Trimming shortened V by 5 bases and J by 4 bases, and 6 bases separated the two germline ends. Germline values: CDR1 SEHNR, CDR2 FQNEAQ (reference sequence). The CDR3 sequence is 12 residues long.

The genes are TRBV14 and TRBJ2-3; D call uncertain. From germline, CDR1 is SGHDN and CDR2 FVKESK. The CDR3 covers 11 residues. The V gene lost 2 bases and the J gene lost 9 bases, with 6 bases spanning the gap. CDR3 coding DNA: TGTGCCAGCAGCCAATCTCACACGCAGTATTTT. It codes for CASSQSHTQYF.

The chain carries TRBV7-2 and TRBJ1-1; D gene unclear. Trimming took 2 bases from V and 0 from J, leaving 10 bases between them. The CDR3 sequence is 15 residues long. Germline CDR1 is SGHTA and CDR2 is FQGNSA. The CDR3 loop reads CASSLPGSMNTEAFF. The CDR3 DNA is TGTGCCAGCAGCTTACCCGGGTCGATGAACACTGAAGCTTTCTTT.

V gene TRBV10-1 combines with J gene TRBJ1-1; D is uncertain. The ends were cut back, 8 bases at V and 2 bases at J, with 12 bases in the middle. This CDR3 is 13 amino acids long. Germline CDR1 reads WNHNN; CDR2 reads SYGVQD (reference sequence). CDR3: CASSQSYNTEAFF. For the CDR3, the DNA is TGCGCCAGCTCTCAATCTTATAACACTGAAGCTTTCTTT.

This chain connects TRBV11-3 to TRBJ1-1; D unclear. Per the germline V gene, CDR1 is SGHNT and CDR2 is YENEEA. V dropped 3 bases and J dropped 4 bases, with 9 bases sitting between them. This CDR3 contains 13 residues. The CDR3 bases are TGTGCCAGCAGCTTGGACGACGGCACTGAAGCTTTCTTT. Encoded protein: CASSLDDGTEAFF.

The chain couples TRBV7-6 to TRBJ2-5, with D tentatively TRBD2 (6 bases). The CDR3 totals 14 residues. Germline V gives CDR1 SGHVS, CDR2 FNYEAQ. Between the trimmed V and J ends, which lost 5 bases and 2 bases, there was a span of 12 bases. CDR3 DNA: TGTGCCAGCAGCCGTACTAGCTTTCAAGAGACCCAGTACTTC. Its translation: CASSRTSFQETQYF.

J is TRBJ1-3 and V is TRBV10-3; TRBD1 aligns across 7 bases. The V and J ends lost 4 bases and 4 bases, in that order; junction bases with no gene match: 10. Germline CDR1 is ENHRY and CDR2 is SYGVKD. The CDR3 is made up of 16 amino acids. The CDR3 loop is CAISGGGTATGNTIYF. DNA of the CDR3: TGTGCCATCAGTGGGGGAGGGACAGCCACCGGAAACACCATATATTTT.

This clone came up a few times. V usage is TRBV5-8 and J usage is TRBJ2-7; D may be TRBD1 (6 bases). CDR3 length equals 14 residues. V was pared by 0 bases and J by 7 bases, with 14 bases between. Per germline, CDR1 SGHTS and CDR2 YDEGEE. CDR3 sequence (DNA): TGTGCCAGCAGCTTGGGAGACAGGCGCAAGGAGCAGTACTTC. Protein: CASSLGDRRKEQYF.

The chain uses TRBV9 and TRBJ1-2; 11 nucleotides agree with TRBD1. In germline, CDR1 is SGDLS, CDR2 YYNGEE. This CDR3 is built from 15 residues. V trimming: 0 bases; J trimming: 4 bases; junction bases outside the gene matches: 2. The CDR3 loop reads CASSVEGQGVYGYTF. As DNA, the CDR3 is TGTGCCAGCAGCGTAGAGGGACAGGGGGTCTATGGCTACACCTTC.

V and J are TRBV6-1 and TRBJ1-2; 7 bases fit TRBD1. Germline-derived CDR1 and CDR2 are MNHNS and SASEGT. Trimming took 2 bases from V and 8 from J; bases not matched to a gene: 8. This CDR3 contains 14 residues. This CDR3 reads CASSERNRGGGYTF. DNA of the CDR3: TGTGCCAGCAGTGAAAGGAACAGGGGTGGCGGCTACACCTTC.

This CDR3 reads CASSLGTGCKGYTF. CDR3 DNA sequence: TGTGCCAGCAGCTTAGGGACAGGGTGCAAAGGCTACACCTTC. The V call is TRBV13, the J call TRBJ1-2; 7 bases match TRBD1. This CDR3 has 14 amino acids. From germline, CDR1 is PRHDT and CDR2 FYEKMQ (reference sequence). J gave up 8 bases and V 0 bases, and 6 bases lay outside the gene matches.

The CDR3 coding sequence is TGTGCCAGCAGTGTGGCTAGCGGGGGCCCTAGCTCCTACGAGCAGTACTTC. This codes for CASSVASGGPSSYEQYF. The J gene is TRBJ2-7, the V gene TRBV6-1; 10 nucleotides line up with TRBD2. Germline V CDR1 and CDR2: MNHNS, SASEGT. With V trimmed by 4 bases and J by 0 bases, 9 bases remained unmatched. This CDR3 contains 17 residues.

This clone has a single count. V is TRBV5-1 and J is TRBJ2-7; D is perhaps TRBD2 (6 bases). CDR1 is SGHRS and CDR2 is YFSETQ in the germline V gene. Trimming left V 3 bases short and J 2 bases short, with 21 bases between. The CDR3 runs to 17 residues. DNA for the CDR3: TGCGCCAGCAGCTGGGGAACCGGGGCGGGGAAGACCTACGAGCAGTACTTC. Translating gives CASSWGTGAGKTYEQYF.

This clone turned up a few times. The CDR3: CASSQESYQVSSYEQYF. CDR3 nucleotide sequence: TGTGCCAGCAGCCAGGAGTCGTATCAAGTAAGCTCCTACGAGCAGTACTTC. The V and J genes are TRBV13 and TRBJ2-7, with unresolved D. CDR1 and CDR2 from the germline V gene are PRHDT and FYEKMQ (reference sequence). The ends were cut back, 5 bases at V and 0 bases at J, with 20 bases in the middle. The CDR3 loop spans 17 amino acids.

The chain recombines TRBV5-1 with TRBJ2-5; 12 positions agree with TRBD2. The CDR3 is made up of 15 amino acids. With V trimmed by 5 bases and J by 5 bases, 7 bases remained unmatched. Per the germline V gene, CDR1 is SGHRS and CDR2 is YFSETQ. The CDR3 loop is CASRPSGGAGETQYF. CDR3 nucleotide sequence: TGCGCCAGCAGACCTAGCGGGGGGGCGGGTGAGACCCAGTACTTC.

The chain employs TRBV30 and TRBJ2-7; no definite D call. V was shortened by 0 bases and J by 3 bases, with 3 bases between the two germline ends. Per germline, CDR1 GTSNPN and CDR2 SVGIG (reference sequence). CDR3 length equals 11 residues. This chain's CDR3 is CAWSVRYEQYF. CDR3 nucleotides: TGTGCCTGGAGTGTACGCTACGAGCAGTACTTC.

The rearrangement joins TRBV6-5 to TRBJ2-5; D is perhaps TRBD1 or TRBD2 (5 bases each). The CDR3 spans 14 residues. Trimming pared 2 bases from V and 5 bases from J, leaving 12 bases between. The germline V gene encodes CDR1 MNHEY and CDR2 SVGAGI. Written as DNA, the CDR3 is TGTGCCAGCAGTTACCGGGACCCGGGGGAGACCCAGTACTTC. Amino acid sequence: CASSYRDPGETQYF.

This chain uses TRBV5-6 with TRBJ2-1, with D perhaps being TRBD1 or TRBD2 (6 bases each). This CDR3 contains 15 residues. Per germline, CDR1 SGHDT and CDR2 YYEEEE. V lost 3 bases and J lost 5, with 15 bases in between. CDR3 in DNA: TGTGCCAGCAGCTCCCGGGGGCTCTTCGACAATGAGCAGTTCTTC. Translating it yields CASSSRGLFDNEQFF.

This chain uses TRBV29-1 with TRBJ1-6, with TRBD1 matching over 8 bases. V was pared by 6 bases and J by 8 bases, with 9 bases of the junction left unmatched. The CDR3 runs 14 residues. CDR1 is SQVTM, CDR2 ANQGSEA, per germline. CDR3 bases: TGCAGCGTCGGACCGGACAGGGACTATTCACCCCTCCACTTT. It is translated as CSVGPDRDYSPLHF.